A selection of T cell receptor beta chains follows, all from one sample in a study of identical twins. TCRdb reanalysed the 5' RACE reads using MiXCR and keeps one entry per CDR3 protein. The sample has nearly 900,000 distinct CDR3 sequences, about 12% seen once. These sequences were also reported in another study, on yellow fever vaccine responses in identical twins.

Sequenced: PBMCs. The source is a young woman in good health. Both conserved end residues are part of each CDR3. For some rows the clone size is stated as once, few or many, or as a class when expanded; others skip it.

>NA|TRBV7-9|15|TRBJ2-1
CASSHRDRLDNEQFF
>few|TRBV28|13|TRBJ2-7
CASSFQGRYEQYF
>few|TRBV29-1|13|TRBJ1-2
CSTRQGSNYGYTF
>NA|TRBV12-3/TRBV12-4|15|TRBJ1-5
CASSLGGMGDQPQHF
>NA|TRBV20-1|16|TRBJ2-2
CSASPFSSRNTGELFF
>few|TRBV5-6|14|TRBJ1-2
CASSLFEGVYGYTF
>NA|TRBV6-5|14|TRBJ2-7
CASSHKRELYEQYF
>many|TRBV12-3/TRBV12-4|15|TRBJ1-5
CATLLGGTSNQPQHF
>NA|TRBV29-1|13|TRBJ1-1
CSASGQARTEAFF
>NA|TRBV4-1|15|TRBJ1-3
CASSQDPGSGNTIYF
>few|TRBV10-3|15|TRBJ2-1
CAIRSGRAEDNEQFF
>many|TRBV5-1|13|TRBJ1-1
CASSLTDRTEAFF
>many|TRBV5-1|16|TRBJ2-1
CASSLGLASTNNEQFF
>many|TRBV25-1|20|TRBJ2-3
CASSESPEGSPAPGTDTQYF
>many|TRBV18|13|TRBJ2-5
CASSPPGSETQYF
>many|TRBV5-1|16|TRBJ1-6
CASSLDQGHYNSPLHF
>many|TRBV6-1|12|TRBJ1-5
CASSELHQPQHF
>NA|TRBV25-1|16|TRBJ2-3
CASSESDRVLTDTQYF
>NA|TRBV6-5|13|TRBJ1-1
CASSYSTKWEAFF
>few|TRBV10-3|16|TRBJ2-1
CAIRQSSASSYNEQFF
>many|TRBV29-1|11|TRBJ2-2
CSVWKGGELFF
>NA|TRBV4-1|18|TRBJ2-3
CASSQRLAGDWGTDTQYF
>few|TRBV3-1|15|TRBJ2-7
CASSQTATSGNEQYF
>NA|TRBV19|15|TRBJ2-1
CASSTSGDSYNEQFF
>NA|TRBV7-9|12|TRBJ1-1
CASSLVRNEAFF
>NA|TRBV28|12|TRBJ2-1
CASSAHPAGQFF
>few|TRBV18|16|TRBJ2-1
CASSPPVAGGQNEQFF
>few|TRBV2|15|TRBJ1-5
CASSEPPWSNQPQHF
>many|TRBV12-3/TRBV12-4|14|TRBJ1-4
CASSSWVRGEKLFF
>NA|TRBV7-8|15|TRBJ2-1
CASSLDAPRSNEQFF
>NA|TRBV3-1|16|TRBJ2-7
CASSQTRDLGSYEQYF
>few|TRBV4-2|15|TRBJ2-2
CASSQDGGDTGELFF